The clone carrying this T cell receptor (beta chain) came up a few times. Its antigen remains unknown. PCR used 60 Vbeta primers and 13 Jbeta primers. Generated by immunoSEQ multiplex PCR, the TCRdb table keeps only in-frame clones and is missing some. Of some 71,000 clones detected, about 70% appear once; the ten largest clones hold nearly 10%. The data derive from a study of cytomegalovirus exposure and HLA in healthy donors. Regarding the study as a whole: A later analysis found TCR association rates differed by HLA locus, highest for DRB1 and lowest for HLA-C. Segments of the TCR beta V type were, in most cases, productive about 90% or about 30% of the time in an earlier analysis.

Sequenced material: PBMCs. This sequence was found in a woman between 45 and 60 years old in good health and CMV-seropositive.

As DNA, the CDR3 is TGTGCCAGCAGCCGGGAAACTGGTGCCAAAAACATTCAGTACTTC. It translates to CASSRETGAKNIQYF. The genes are TRBV7-2 and TRBJ2-4; possible D gene TRBD2, 5 bases. Germline V lookup: CDR1 SGHTA, CDR2 FQGNSA. This CDR3 has 15 amino acids. V lost 5 bases to trimming and J lost 1 base, with 12 bases between them.